This record concerns one T cell receptor (beta chain) sequence. Trimming took 1 base from V and 3 from J, leaving 10 bases between them. The CDR3 consists of 14 residues. The V gene's germline CDR1 is SGHRS and CDR2 YFSETQ. Reverse transcription of all isolated RNA meant that expressed TCRB transcripts were sequenced. The data were produced by immunoSEQ multiplex PCR, yet TCRdb's version contains in-frame clones alone and is incomplete. The sample gives more than 350,000 clones, more than 9.5% of which show up once; over 0.035% is in the top ten. This record comes from a study of beta chain features in type 1 diabetes.

The TCR originated in a young woman in good health. The specimen sequenced was naive CD4+ T cells from blood. The gene calls are TRBV5-1 and TRBJ2-5; D might be TRBD1 (6 bases). CDR3 loop: CASSLMTGEETQYF. The CDR3 DNA sequence: TGCGCCAGCAGCTTGATGACAGGTGAAGAGACCCAGTACTTC.